The count of the clone carrying this TCR beta chain is one. This sample stems from a study of beta chain features in type 1 diabetes. CDR1 and CDR2 from the germline V gene are LGHNA and YNFKEQ. V dropped 1 base and J dropped 6; count of bases not matched to a gene: 5. The CDR3 has 15 residues. The investigators reverse transcribed all of the isolated RNA, so they sequenced expressed TCRB transcripts. TCRdb keeps only in-frame clones here, not all; method: immunoSEQ multiplex PCR. The sample includes 300,000 to 350,000 clones, less than 10% of them seen just once. One heparinised blood draw, averaging roughly 120 mL, came from each donor.

The source of this sequence is a woman under 30 in good health. This chain connects TRBV4-2 to TRBJ2-1; TRBD2 agrees at 8 bases. Sequencing was performed on central memory CD4+ T cells from blood. CDR3 sequence (DNA): TGTGCCAGCAGCCAAGTGCGGGGGGTGCCCAATGAGCAGTTCTTC. This encodes CASSQVRGVPNEQFF.